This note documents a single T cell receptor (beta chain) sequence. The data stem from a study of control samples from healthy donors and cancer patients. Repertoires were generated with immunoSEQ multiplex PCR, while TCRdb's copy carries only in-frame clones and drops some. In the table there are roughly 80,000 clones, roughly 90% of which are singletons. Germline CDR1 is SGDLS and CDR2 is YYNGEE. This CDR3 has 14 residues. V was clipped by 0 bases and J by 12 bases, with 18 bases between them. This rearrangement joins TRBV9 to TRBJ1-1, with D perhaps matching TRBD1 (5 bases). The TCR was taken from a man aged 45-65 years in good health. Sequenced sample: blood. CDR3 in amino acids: CASSVGGARKGTFF. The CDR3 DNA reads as TGTGCCAGCAGCGTAGGAGGGGCTCGTAAGGGGACTTTCTTT. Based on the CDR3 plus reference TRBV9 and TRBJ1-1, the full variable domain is DSGVTQTPKHLITATGQRVTLRCSPRSGDLSVYWYQQSLDQGLQFLIQYYNGEERAKGNILERFSAQQFPDLHSELNLSSLELGDSALYFCASSVGGARKGTFFGQGTRLTVV.